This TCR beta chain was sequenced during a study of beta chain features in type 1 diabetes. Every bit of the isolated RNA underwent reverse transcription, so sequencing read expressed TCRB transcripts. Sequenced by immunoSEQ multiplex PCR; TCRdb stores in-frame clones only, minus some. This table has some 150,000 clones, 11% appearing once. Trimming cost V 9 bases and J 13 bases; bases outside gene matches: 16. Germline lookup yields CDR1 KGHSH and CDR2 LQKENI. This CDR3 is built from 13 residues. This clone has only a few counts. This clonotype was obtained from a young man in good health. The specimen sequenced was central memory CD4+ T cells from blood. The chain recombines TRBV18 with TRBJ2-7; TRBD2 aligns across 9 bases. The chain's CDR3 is CASGASGEGRIYF. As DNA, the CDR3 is TGTGCCAGTGGGGCTAGCGGGGAAGGACGGATTTACTTC.